Listed below are T cell receptor beta chains from one sample, sequenced in a study of T-cell reconstitution after alpha-beta-depleted transplantation in children. Using its own MiXCR run on the PCR reads, TCRdb lists one record per CDR3 protein. The sample lists approximately 520,000 distinct CDR3 sequences; roughly 11% were seen once. The source material was PBMCs, mostly from graft donor cells, sampled 180 days after TCRalphabeta/CD19-depleted stem cell transplant. The source is a female patient aged 2-15 years who had a stem cell transplant for aplastic anemia, so the T cells may come from the graft donor. CDR3s include the opening cysteine and the closing phenylalanine or tryptophan. The D gene is left open where the match is weak. Size tells how often a clone was seen (once, few, many) or the class of an expanded clone, and some rows leave it out.

clone_size	v_call	d_call	j_call	cdr3_nt	cdr3_aa
few	TRBV28	TRBD2	TRBJ2-1	TGTGCCAGCAGTCCCTTGGGACTATTTTATGAGCAGTTCTTC	CASSPLGLFYEQFF
few	TRBV11-2	TRBD1	TRBJ2-2	TGTGCCAGCAGCCCACGGACAGGCGAGGCCGGGGAGCTGTTTTTT	CASSPRTGEAGELFF
few	TRBV20-1	.	TRBJ1-2	TGCAGTGTAATGGAGGGGTTTGGCTACACCTTC	CSVMEGFGYTF
.	TRBV4-3	TRBD2	TRBJ2-3	TGCGCCAGCAGCCCCAGGGAGGGGACCTTCCCAGATACGCAGTATTTT	CASSPREGTFPDTQYF
.	TRBV2	.	TRBJ2-7	TGTGCCAGCATCGTAGACTCCTACGAGCAGTACTTC	CASIVDSYEQYF
.	TRBV5-1	TRBD2	TRBJ2-2	TGCGCCAGCAGCCCCGGACTAGCGGGAGATGGCACCGGGGAGCTGTTTTTT	CASSPGLAGDGTGELFF
many	TRBV12-3/TRBV12-4	.	TRBJ1-1	TGTGCCAGCAGCGCCAAGGGGAACACTGAAGCTTTCTTT	CASSAKGNTEAFF
.	TRBV25-1	.	TRBJ2-5	TGTGCCAGCAGTGAATTTGTTTGGGGTCAAGAGACCCAGTACTTC	CASSEFVWGQETQYF
.	TRBV20-1	.	TRBJ2-5	TGCAGTGGAAACCTTCGGACCCAAGAGACCCAGTACTTC	CSGNLRTQETQYF
few	TRBV27	.	TRBJ2-3	TGTGCCAGCAGTTTTCGCCCCGGGAGCACAGATACGCAGTATTTT	CASSFRPGSTDTQYF
.	TRBV7-6	.	TRBJ2-7	TGTGCCAGCAGAAAAATTCAGGATCTCTCCTACGAGCAGTACTTC	CASRKIQDLSYEQYF
few	TRBV28	.	TRBJ2-5	TGTGCCAGCAGTTTGAATCCTAGAGAGACCCAGTACTTC	CASSLNPRETQYF
many	TRBV18	TRBD1	TRBJ2-7	TGTGCCAGCTCTCGACAGGGGGCCTACGAGCAGTACTTC	CASSRQGAYEQYF
many	TRBV6-5	TRBD1	TRBJ2-7	TGTGCCAGCAGTTACTCGGGGACAGGACCCTACGAGCAGTACTTC	CASSYSGTGPYEQYF
.	TRBV29-1	.	TRBJ1-1	TGCAGCGTTGATAACCTGAACACTGAAGCTTTCTTT	CSVDNLNTEAFF
few	TRBV28	.	TRBJ1-6	TGTGCCAGCAGTCTGAGACTGAGGAGCTCCTATAATTCACCCCTCCACTTT	CASSLRLRSSYNSPLHF
few	TRBV5-1	.	TRBJ1-1	TGCGCCAGCAGCCCCGCGGGCGGCGCCACTGAAGCTTTCTTT	CASSPAGGATEAFF
.	TRBV6-1	TRBD1	TRBJ2-2	TGTGCCAGCATCCCACCGGGACAGTGGTCCGGGGAGCTGTTTTTT	CASIPPGQWSGELFF
few	TRBV29-1	TRBD1	TRBJ2-1	TGCAGCGTTGAATATACAGGGGTGGGGGCCTACAATGAGCAGTTCTTC	CSVEYTGVGAYNEQFF
.	TRBV3-1	TRBD1	TRBJ1-2	TGTGCCAGCAGCGGACAGGACAGGGCCTATGGCTACACCTTC	CASSGQDRAYGYTF
many	TRBV5-1	.	TRBJ1-1	TGCGCCAGCAGCCCATCGGGGGGGACGAACACTGAAGCTTTCTTT	CASSPSGGTNTEAFF
few	TRBV12-3/TRBV12-4	.	TRBJ2-1	TGTGCCAGCAGTTTCGGCTTCAAGTGGGACAATGAGCAGTTCTTC	CASSFGFKWDNEQFF
.	TRBV20-1	.	TRBJ2-1	TGCAGTGCTAGAGTTGTCGGCATTCTCTACAATGAGCAGTTCTTC	CSARVVGILYNEQFF
many	TRBV5-6	.	TRBJ1-1	TGTGCCAGCAGCTTGTATATGGGGTACACTGAAGCTTTCTTT	CASSLYMGYTEAFF
.	TRBV15	TRBD2	TRBJ2-5	TGTGCCACCAGCGTTCCCAGGGAGTTGGGTCGACTAGCGGAGAACAAAGAGACCCAGTACTTC	CATSVPRELGRLAENKETQYF
few	TRBV20-1	.	TRBJ1-5	TGCAGTGCCACAGAACGGTATGCCGGATACATTAGCAATCAGCCCCAGCATTTT	CSATERYAGYISNQPQHF
few	TRBV2	.	TRBJ2-3	TGTGCCAGCAGTGCGACAACCACAGATACGCAGTATTTT	CASSATTTDTQYF
.	TRBV4-3	TRBD1	TRBJ1-2	TGCGCCAGCAGCCATGACGACACAGGGGGCTCTGGCTACACCTTC	CASSHDDTGGSGYTF
.	TRBV20-1	.	TRBJ2-4	TGCAGTGCTAGTAGGGGTGATCTAGCCAAAAACATTCAGTACTTC	CSASRGDLAKNIQYF
many	TRBV29-1	.	TRBJ1-1	TGCAGCGTTGAACGGGCAGGAGTTAACACTGAAGCTTTCTTT	CSVERAGVNTEAFF
.	TRBV7-9	.	TRBJ1-1	TGTGCCAGCAGCTTAGAGGCAGAAAACACTGAAGCTTTCTTT	CASSLEAENTEAFF
.	TRBV3-1	.	TRBJ1-1	TGTGCCAGCAGCCAAGATACGGGCCTGAACACTGAAGCTTTCTTT	CASSQDTGLNTEAFF
few	TRBV15	.	TRBJ1-3	TGTGCCACCAGCAGAGAAGGGCAGGGGTGGCTCTCTGGAAACACCATATATTTT	CATSREGQGWLSGNTIYF
few	TRBV9	TRBD2	TRBJ2-7	TGTGCCAGCAGCGCCGGCGGGGGATATTCCTACGAGCAGTACTTC	CASSAGGGYSYEQYF
.	TRBV11-2	TRBD2	TRBJ2-1	TGTGCCAGCAGCACGGGACTACCCTTTTTAAGCTTC	CASSTGLPFLSF
few	TRBV7-3	.	TRBJ1-5	TGTGCCAGCGAGGCTTTTTGGGGGGGAGGGTGGCAGCCCCAGCATTTT	CASEAFWGGGWQPQHF
few	TRBV28	TRBD1	TRBJ2-7	TGTGCCAGCAGCCCCCCCAGGGGGCTCGACGAGCAGTACTTC	CASSPPRGLDEQYF
.	TRBV19	.	TRBJ2-1	TGTGCCAGTAGTTCCGGGACTTACTTAGACAATGAGCAGTTCTTC	CASSSGTYLDNEQFF
.	TRBV29-1	TRBD2	TRBJ2-7	TGCAGCGTTGAAAGGCTAGCGGGAGGGCTCGGAGAGCAGTACTTC	CSVERLAGGLGEQYF
few	TRBV5-1	.	TRBJ1-2	TGCGCCAGCAGCCTCCATCATACCGCTGGCTACACCTTC	CASSLHHTAGYTF
.	TRBV20-1	TRBD1	TRBJ1-1	TGCAGTGCTAGTTTGGAGGGGGCTGGAACTGAAGCTTTCTTT	CSASLEGAGTEAFF
few	TRBV10-3	.	TRBJ2-1	TGTGCCATCATGGAGGAGCTCTACAATGAGCAGTTCTTC	CAIMEELYNEQFF
few	TRBV10-3	.	TRBJ1-2	TGTGCCATCAGCGACAGTCCCTATGGCTACACCTTC	CAISDSPYGYTF